A single sample is the source of the 23 T cell receptor beta chains below, sequenced in a study of blood T cell repertoires in COVID-19 (dated by TCRdb to the early 2020s). Library method: the immunoSEQ multiplex PCR assay. Imported from immuneACCESS, the table was reduced by TCRdb to in-frame sequences with V and J called. These copies leave out some clones; in studies compared against another copy, an unresolved V gene accounts for under half, and the cause of the remainder is not known. In all, the sample holds hundreds of thousands of clones, and less than 90% of those were seen once. In total, the top ten clones hold about 2.5% of the sample. The sample consisted of peripheral blood. The source is a woman aged 70-85 years with active or convalescent COVID-19.

The chain uses TRBV6-5 and TRBJ1-3; 8 positions match TRBD1. The length of the CDR3 is 15 residues. J gave up 1 base and V 6 bases, and 5 bases lay outside the gene matches. The germline CDR1 and CDR2 sequences are MNHEY and SVGAGI. The CDR3 nucleotides are TGTGCCAGCAGAACCCAGGGGGCTTCTGGAAACACCATATATTTT. It encodes CASRTQGASGNTIYF.

The J gene is TRBJ2-3, the V gene TRBV30, with D maybe TRBD1 (5 bases). The CDR3 has 11 amino acids. V was pared by 2 bases and J by 10 bases, with 10 bases between. Germline V gene lookup returns CDR1 GTSNPN and CDR2 SVGIG (reference sequence). CDR3 sequence reads: CAWSQGSAQYF. Here the CDR3 DNA reads TGTGCCTGGAGTCAGGGTTCGGCGCAGTATTTT.

The chain uses TRBV29-1 and TRBJ2-1; 10 bases map to TRBD2. The CDR3 spans 13 residues. The J segment lost 10 bases and the V segment lost 5 bases, leaving 8 bases of the junction unmatched. Germline V gene data show CDR1 as SQVTM and CDR2 as ANQGSEA. The CDR3 loop reads CSVMASGRYEQFF. The CDR3 region has the DNA TGCAGCGTTATGGCTAGCGGGAGATACGAGCAGTTCTTC.

This chain connects TRBV18 to TRBJ2-7, with 10 positions matching TRBD1. Germline lookup yields CDR1 KGHSH and CDR2 LQKENI. This CDR3 is built from 16 residues. The V gene end was trimmed by 2 bases and the J gene end by 3 bases; junction bases not matched to a gene: 7. CDR3 in amino acids: CASSPINRDRGYEQYF. The DNA of the CDR3 is TGTGCCAGCTCACCAATTAACCGGGACAGGGGCTACGAGCAGTACTTC.

The chain has TRBV18 and TRBJ2-7; 9 bases agree with TRBD1. Trimming took 5 bases from V and 3 from J; bases not matched to a gene: 17. Germline lookup yields CDR1 KGHSH and CDR2 LQKENI. This CDR3 region has 18 residues. DNA for the CDR3: TGTGCCAGCTCATCGGCGGTTGAAGGACAGGGGTTTATCTACGAGCAGTACTTC. It is translated as CASSSAVEGQGFIYEQYF.

The rearrangement uses TRBV19 and TRBJ2-1; 8 nucleotides match TRBD2. CDR1 LNHDA and CDR2 SQIVND come from the germline V gene (reference sequence). CDR3 size: 15 residues. With V trimmed by 4 bases and J by 4 bases, 6 bases remained unmatched. Here the CDR3 reads CASSTTGGEYNEQFF. The CDR3 coding sequence is TGTGCCAGTAGTACCACCGGGGGGGAGTACAATGAGCAGTTCTTC.

This clone has a single count. In DNA form, the CDR3 reads TGCAGCGTTAAGGACAGGGAGGCTTATGGCTACACCTTC. Protein product: CSVKDREAYGYTF. The rearrangement links TRBV29-1 to TRBJ1-2, with 8 positions matching TRBD1. Germline assignment: CDR1 SQVTM and CDR2 ANQGSEA. V lost 5 bases, J lost 5 bases, and 7 bases stayed unmatched. This CDR3 contains 13 residues.

This rearrangement joins TRBV12-3 or TRBV12-4 to TRBJ1-2; 7 positions match TRBD1. The CDR3 covers 13 residues. V was pared by 3 bases and J by 8 bases, with 6 bases of the junction left unmatched. CDR3 residues: CASSFIQGTGYTF. The CDR3 coding sequence is TGTGCCAGCAGTTTTATACAGGGGACGGGCTACACCTTC.

The genes are TRBV3-1 (or the pseudogene TRBV3-2) and TRBJ2-3; 8 nucleotides align to TRBD2. Germline V gene data show CDR1 as LGHDT and CDR2 as YNNKEL (reference sequence). V shed 0 bases and J 2 bases; nucleotides not matched to a gene: 7. The CDR3 is 17 residues long. The DNA for the CDR3 is TGTGCCAGCAGCCAAGAGGGGCGGGGGGCGATCACAGATACGCAGTATTTT. Residues: CASSQEGRGAITDTQYF.

The chain is built from TRBV7-2 and TRBJ1-6, with TRBD1 matching 11 bases. The germline CDR1 and CDR2 sequences are SGHTA and FQGNSA. The CDR3 spans 15 residues. The junction had 6 bases not matched to a gene; V was cut back by 1 base and J by 13 bases. CDR3 region: CASSLGTGGVEPLHF. The CDR3 DNA reads TGTGCCAGCAGCTTAGGGACAGGGGGCGTGGAGCCCCTCCACTTT.

The rearrangement uses TRBV6-6 and TRBJ2-3; D is uncertain. CDR1 MNHNY and CDR2 SVGAGI come from the germline V gene (reference sequence). The V end was cut by 4 bases, the J end by 4 bases, with 12 bases between. The CDR3 runs to 14 residues. CDR3 nucleotides: TGTGCCAGCAGTTCGTTACTTGGTTCAGATACGCAGTATTTT. Its translation: CASSSLLGSDTQYF.

The chain carries TRBV6-6 and TRBJ2-4, with D maybe TRBD2 (5 bases). The length of the CDR3 is 13 residues. Trimming shortened V by 4 bases and J by 8 bases, and 12 bases separated the two germline ends. Germline CDR1 reads MNHNY; CDR2 reads SVGAGI (reference sequence). CDR3 DNA: TGTGCCAGCAGTTCCGGGGTTGAGGACATTCAGTACTTC. Translation: CASSSGVEDIQYF.

J is TRBJ2-1 and V is TRBV28, with a weak D call TRBD2 (6 bases). Germline V gene sequence: CDR1 MDHEN, CDR2 SYDVKM. The CDR3 has 15 amino acids. Trimming stripped 7 bases from V and 2 bases from J, with 15 bases between. The CDR3 bases are TGTGCCAGCAACGAGGGCGGCGGGACCTACAATGAGCAGTTCTTC. This gives the protein CASNEGGGTYNEQFF.

This clone occurred a few times. The rearrangement uses TRBV4-1 and TRBJ2-1, with D possibly TRBD2 on 5 matching bases. The germline V and J ends were trimmed by 0 bases and 8 bases, with 8 bases remaining between them. The length of the CDR3 is 13 residues. The germline V gene has CDR1 MGHRA and CDR2 YSYEKL. The DNA for the CDR3 is TGCGCCAGCAGCCAAGATGACGGGGATGAGCAGTTCTTC. Protein: CASSQDDGDEQFF.

Turning to this clone: Different DNA sequences within this sample yield the same CDR3. This chain joins TRBV5-1 and TRBJ2-5; D is ambiguous. V was pared by 1 base and J by 1 base, with 5 bases between. CDR1 and CDR2 (germline): SGHRS, YFSETQ. The CDR3 totals 13 residues. The CDR3 nucleotides read TGCGCCAGCAGCTTGACAGTCCAAGAGACCCAGTACTTC. Translated, it gives CASSLTVQETQYF.

The chain combines TRBV5-1 with TRBJ2-6; TRBD1 matches at 7 bases. The CDR3 runs 16 residues. Germline lookup yields CDR1 SGHRS and CDR2 YFSETQ. With V trimmed by 4 bases and J by 2 bases, 6 bases remained unmatched. CDR3 sequence reads: CASSLTGYAGANVLTF. The CDR3 DNA reads TGCGCCAGCAGCCTGACAGGGTATGCTGGGGCCAACGTCCTGACTTTC.

This clone was observed a handful of times. V and J are TRBV27 and TRBJ1-4; 11 bases are shared with TRBD1. This CDR3 comprises 14 residues. Germline V lookup: CDR1 MNHEY, CDR2 SMNVEV (reference sequence). The junction had 4 bases not matched to a gene; V was cut back by 3 bases and J by 10 bases. CDR3 residues: CASSFRDRGGKLFF. The CDR3 region has the DNA TGTGCCAGCAGTTTCCGGGACAGGGGGGGAAAACTGTTTTTT.

This chain joins TRBV4-1 and TRBJ2-1; 7 bases are a match to TRBD2. V was pared by 1 base and J by 2 bases, with 5 bases of the junction left unmatched. Per germline, CDR1 MGHRA and CDR2 YSYEKL. This CDR3 has 16 residues. Here the CDR3 reads CASSQGPLAAYNEQFF. CDR3 in DNA: TGCGCCAGCAGCCAAGGACCCCTAGCGGCCTACAATGAGCAGTTCTTC.

This sequence joins TRBV11-2 and TRBJ2-7; 7 bases align to TRBD1. CDR1 and CDR2 (germline): SGHAT, FQNNGV. The CDR3 loop spans 15 amino acids. The trim removed 1 base at V and 4 bases at J, leaving 7 bases unmatched. The CDR3 sequence: CASSLAVGGIYEQYF. The CDR3 DNA is TGTGCCAGCAGCTTAGCGGTAGGGGGCATTTACGAGCAGTACTTC.

The rearrangement links TRBV19 to TRBJ2-2; D possibly corresponds to TRBD1 (5 bases). CDR1 and CDR2 (germline): LNHDA, SQIVND (reference sequence). Trimming pared 1 base from V and 3 bases from J, leaving 6 bases between. This CDR3 spans 14 amino acids. The chain's CDR3 is CASSIAGHTGELFF. The CDR3 DNA reads as TGTGCCAGTAGTATAGCAGGGCACACCGGGGAGCTGTTTTTT.

The V gene is TRBV7-9, the J gene TRBJ2-3, with TRBD2 as a possible D gene (7 bases). V was trimmed by 6 bases and J by 0 bases, leaving 22 bases between them. Germline V gene lookup returns CDR1 SEHNR and CDR2 FQNEAQ (reference sequence). The CDR3 totals 18 residues. The DNA of the CDR3 is TGTGCCAGCAGACAAAGCACAGGGCTAGCGGATAGCACAGATACGCAGTATTTT. Translated, it gives CASRQSTGLADSTDTQYF.

This clone was observed a handful of times. The J gene is TRBJ2-5, the V gene TRBV30; tentatively, D is TRBD1 (5 bases). V was trimmed by 2 bases and J by 4 bases, leaving 11 bases between them. From germline, CDR1 is GTSNPN and CDR2 SVGIG (reference sequence). The CDR3 has 13 residues. This CDR3 is CAWSPARGETQYF. The CDR3 DNA follows: TGTGCCTGGAGTCCCGCTAGGGGAGAGACCCAGTACTTC.

The gene calls are TRBV21-1 and TRBJ1-1; the table's D call, TRBD1, was not checked against the DNA. TRBV21-1 is designated a pseudogene. CDR3 length: 16 amino acids. CDR3 sequence reads: CASSKAGKHRDTEAFF. The CDR3 DNA reads TGTGCCAGCAGCAAAGCAGGTAAGCACAGAGACACTGAAGCTTTCTTT.